This paragraph reports one T cell receptor beta chain. Its antigen specificity is not known. Qualities for individual bases were not recorded, and no much larger clone is one base off. The data were taken from a study of blood T cell repertoires in COVID-19 (dated by TCRdb to about 2020). Some background on the complete study: Samples from collaborators originated in the United States, Italy and Spain and spanned both the acute and convalescent phases of COVID-19. Where HLA class I and class II types were available, the types were taken from metadata supplied by the sample provider, not from assay-based typing. The material from the prospective study consisted of cDNA or gDNA derived from T cells, B-cell-depleted T cells, or PBMCs. The samples were drawn from two sources: the first 160 participants of the ongoing ImmuneRACE study, and approximately 1,300 subjects contributed by 6 global collaborators. The repertoires were made available in a free public database intended to serve as a resource for research on the immune response to SARS-CoV-2. Deeply sampled blood TCRbeta repertoires from subjects exposed to, actively infected with, or recovered from COVID-19 were included in the dataset. A de-identified subject ID, COVID-19 status, age in years and sex were almost always included in the sample metadata. What the authors observed across the whole study: How much clinical and demographic metadata was included differed by source and by participant, and the metadata was provided uncurated.

One collaborating source in Seattle enrolled patients while the patients were actively infected and followed the patients over time throughout the course of disease. Whole blood was collected in K2EDTA tubes by collaborating institutions according to the institutions' own protocols. For TCRbeta analysis, collaborators shipped samples as frozen whole blood, isolated PBMCs, or DNA extracted from either of those sample types. The CDR3 measures 12 amino acids from cysteine to phenylalanine. Left in the record is the CDR3 DNA by itself, 36 bases read in frame from the first base. CDR1 is given as KGHSH and CDR2 as LQKENI, both from the germline V gene. At the junction V is shortened by 3 bases and J by 8 bases, with 10 bases in between. TCRbeta CDR3 regions were amplified from genomic DNA by means of the immunoSEQ Assay, a bias-controlled multiplex PCR. The original pipeline was this. Within the assay, amplification of reference gene primers was used to estimate how many nucleated cells each sample contained. To quantify the absolute abundance of each unique TCRbeta CDR3 rearrangement, sequence reads were collapsed and filtered. Productive Simpson clonality was computed per sample as the square root of Simpson's diversity index over productive rearrangements. In its TCRdb copy, this immuneACCESS table keeps in-frame sequences only and misses some clones. Where compared with another copy, unresolved V genes explain less than half of these, and the others have no known cause. The DNA was the basis for D and trimming; V, J and clone size are from that table. This sample gives 200,000 to 250,000 clones in total; about 83% of them show up just once. In total, the top ten clones hold over 0.95% of the sample.

This clonotype was sampled from a woman between 25 and 40 years old with COVID-19, enrolled during active disease. The sequenced sample consisted of peripheral blood. The chain employs TRBV18 and TRBJ1-1, and TRBD1 may be the D gene, going by 6 matching bases. The CDR3 has the sequence CASSPHRAEAFF. The DNA sequence follows: TGTGCCAGCTCACCCCACAGGGCCGAAGCTTTCTTT.